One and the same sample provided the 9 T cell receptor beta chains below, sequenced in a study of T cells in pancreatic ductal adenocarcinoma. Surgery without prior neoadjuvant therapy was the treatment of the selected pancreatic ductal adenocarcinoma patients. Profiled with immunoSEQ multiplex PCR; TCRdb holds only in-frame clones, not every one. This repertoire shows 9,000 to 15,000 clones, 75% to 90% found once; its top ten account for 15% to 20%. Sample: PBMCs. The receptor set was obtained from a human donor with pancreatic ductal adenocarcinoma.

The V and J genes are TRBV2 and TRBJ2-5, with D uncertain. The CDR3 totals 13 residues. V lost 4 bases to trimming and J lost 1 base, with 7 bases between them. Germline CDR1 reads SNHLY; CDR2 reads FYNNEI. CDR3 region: CASSVMGQETQYF. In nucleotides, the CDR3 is TGTGCCAGCAGTGTAATGGGCCAAGAGACCCAGTACTTC.

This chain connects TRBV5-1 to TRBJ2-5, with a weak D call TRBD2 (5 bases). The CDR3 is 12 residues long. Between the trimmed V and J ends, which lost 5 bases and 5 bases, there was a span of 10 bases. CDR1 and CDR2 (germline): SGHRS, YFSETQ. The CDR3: CASRKEVETQYF. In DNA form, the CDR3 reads TGCGCCAGCAGGAAGGAGGTGGAGACCCAGTACTTC.

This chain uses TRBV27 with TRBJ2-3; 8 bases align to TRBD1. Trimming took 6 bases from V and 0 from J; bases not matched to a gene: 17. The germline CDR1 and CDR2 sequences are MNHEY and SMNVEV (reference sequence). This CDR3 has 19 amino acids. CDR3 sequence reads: CASRPDRVFSGLSTDTQYF. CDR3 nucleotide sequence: TGTGCCAGCAGGCCGGACAGGGTATTCAGCGGCCTTAGCACAGATACGCAGTATTTT.

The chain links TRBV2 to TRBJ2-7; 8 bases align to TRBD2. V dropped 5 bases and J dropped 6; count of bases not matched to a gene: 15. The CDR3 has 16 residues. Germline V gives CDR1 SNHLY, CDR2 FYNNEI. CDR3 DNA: TGTGCCAGCAGTTTAGGGTTGGCGGGGGGAAGGCGCGAGCAGTACTTC. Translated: CASSLGLAGGRREQYF.

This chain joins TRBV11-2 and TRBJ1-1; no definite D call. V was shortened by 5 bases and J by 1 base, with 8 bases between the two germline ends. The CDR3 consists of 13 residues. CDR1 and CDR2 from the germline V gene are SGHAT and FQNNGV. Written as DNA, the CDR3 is TGTGCCAGCAGCGCAAATCAGAACACTGAAGCTTTCTTT. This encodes CASSANQNTEAFF.

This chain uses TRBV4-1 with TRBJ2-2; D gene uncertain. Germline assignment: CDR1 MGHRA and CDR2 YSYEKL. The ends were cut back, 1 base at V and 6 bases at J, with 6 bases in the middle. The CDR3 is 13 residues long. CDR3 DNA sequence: TGCGCCAGCAGCCAAGTGTGGTCCGGGGAGCTGTTTTTT. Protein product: CASSQVWSGELFF.

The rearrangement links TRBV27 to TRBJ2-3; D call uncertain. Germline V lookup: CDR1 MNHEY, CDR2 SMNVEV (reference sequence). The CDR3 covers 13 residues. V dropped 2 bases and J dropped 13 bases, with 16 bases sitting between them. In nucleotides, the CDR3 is TGTGCCAGCAGTTTACTCGGGTCCAGAGAGGAGTATTTT. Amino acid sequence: CASSLLGSREEYF.

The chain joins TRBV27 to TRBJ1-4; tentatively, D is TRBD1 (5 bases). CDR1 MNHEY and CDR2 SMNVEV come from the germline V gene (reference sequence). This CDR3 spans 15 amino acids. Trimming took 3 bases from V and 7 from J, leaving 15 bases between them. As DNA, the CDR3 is TGTGCCAGCAGTTTCAAGCGGACACACTCTGAAAAACTGTTTTTT. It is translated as CASSFKRTHSEKLFF.

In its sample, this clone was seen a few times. CDR3 amino acids: CASRTGAEAKNIQYF. CDR3 nucleotide sequence: TGCGCCAGCAGAACGGGGGCGGAAGCCAAAAACATTCAGTACTTC. The V and J genes are TRBV5-1 and TRBJ2-4, with D perhaps TRBD1 or TRBD2 (6 bases each). The CDR3 contains 15 residues. Germline assignment: CDR1 SGHRS and CDR2 YFSETQ. V was shortened by 5 bases and J by 0 bases, with 12 bases between the two germline ends.